The 19 T cell receptor beta chains reported below all come from one sample, sequenced in a study of cytomegalovirus exposure and HLA in healthy donors. It was with 60 Vbeta and 13 Jbeta primers that the PCR ran. The table came from immunoSEQ multiplex PCR; TCRdb's copy has only in-frame clones and leaves some out. The data hold 120,000 to 150,000 clones, with around 76% observed a single time. The sequenced sample consisted of PBMCs. The origin of the receptors is a young man in good health and CMV-seronegative.

The gene calls are TRBV2 and TRBJ1-1; D may be TRBD1 (5 bases). The V gene lost 5 bases and the J gene lost 11 bases, with 15 bases spanning the gap. The germline gives CDR1 SNHLY, CDR2 FYNNEI. The CDR3 length is 12 residues. Here the CDR3 reads CASSWDYSSAFF. CDR3 DNA sequence: TGTGCCAGCAGTTGGGACTATTCGTCCGCTTTCTTT.

This clone has only a few counts. This chain uses TRBV5-1 with TRBJ2-7; 7 bases match TRBD2. Germline V CDR1 and CDR2: SGHRS, YFSETQ. V dropped 0 bases and J dropped 0; count of bases not matched to a gene: 3. The CDR3 extends over 15 amino acids. The CDR3 loop is CASSLEASGSYEQYF. The DNA of the CDR3 is TGCGCCAGCAGCTTGGAGGCTAGCGGCTCCTACGAGCAGTACTTC.

The rearrangement links TRBV7-9 to TRBJ1-2, with D unclear. The V gene's germline CDR1 is SEHNR and CDR2 FQNEAQ (reference sequence). This CDR3 spans 12 amino acids. V lost 7 bases, J lost 6 bases, and 12 bases lay in between. CDR3 nucleotides: TGTGCCAGCACGTTGTTAGTACATGGCTACACCTTC. The encoded protein is CASTLLVHGYTF.

The chain combines TRBV2 with TRBJ1-2, with D uncertain. CDR3 length: 15 amino acids. V lost 7 bases and J lost 0, with 15 bases in between. Germline loops: CDR1 SNHLY, CDR2 FYNNEI. CDR3 nucleotides: TGTGCCAGCAATCCCGGTCTGAAATCTAACTATGGCTACACCTTC. It translates to CASNPGLKSNYGYTF. The variable domain in full, with the rest retrieved from reference TRBV2 and TRBJ1-2, is EPEVTQTPSHQVTQMGQEVILRCVPISNHLYFYWYRQILGQKVEFLVSFYNNEISEKSEIFDDQFSVERPDGSNFTLKIRSTKLEDSAMYFCASNPGLKSNYGYTFGSGTRLTVV.

The gene calls are TRBV6-5 and TRBJ1-2, with D tentatively TRBD1 (6 bases). Germline CDR1 and CDR2: MNHEY and SVGAGI. V lost 5 bases and J lost 13, with 23 bases in between. There are 14 residues in the CDR3. The CDR3 reads CASSTRTGSSPSTF. The CDR3, as DNA: TGTGCCAGCAGTACCCGAACAGGGAGCTCCCCAAGCACCTTC.

The rearrangement uses TRBV6-5 and TRBJ2-7; tentative D call: TRBD2 (5 bases). CDR3 length equals 15 residues. Germline lookup yields CDR1 MNHEY and CDR2 SVGAGI. Trimming removed 4 bases from V and 0 bases from J, with 13 bases in between. As DNA, the CDR3 is TGTGCCAGCAGTTCCCCGGGGATAGGCTCCTACGAGCAGTACTTC. Amino acid sequence: CASSSPGIGSYEQYF.

V is TRBV15 and J is TRBJ2-7, with 8 bases identical to TRBD1. V lost 3 bases and J lost 3; bases outside the gene matches: 10. The CDR3 runs to 16 residues. Germline-derived CDR1 and CDR2 are LNHNV and YYDKDF (reference sequence). The CDR3 here is CATSRGSGRGLYEQYF. CDR3 in DNA: TGTGCCACCAGCAGGGGGTCAGGCAGGGGGCTCTACGAGCAGTACTTC.

The count of this clone is one. The genes are TRBV5-4 and TRBJ2-3; 11 positions match TRBD2. Per the germline V gene, CDR1 is SGHNT and CDR2 is YYREEE (reference sequence). V lost 2 bases, J lost 4 bases, and 3 bases stayed unmatched. There are 15 residues in the CDR3. CDR3 nucleotide sequence: TGTGCCAGCAGCTTACTAGCGGGAGTTTCAGATACGCAGTATTTT. Translated, it gives CASSLLAGVSDTQYF.

The chain couples TRBV5-1 to TRBJ2-7; D remains ambiguous. The V end lost 4 bases, the J end lost 5 bases, and 16 bases lay between the germline ends. Germline V gene data show CDR1 as SGHRS and CDR2 as YFSETQ. This CDR3 has 14 amino acids. DNA for the CDR3: TGCGCCAGCAGCCCGGTGGTGGGTCGGGACGAGCAGTACTTC. This codes for CASSPVVGRDEQYF. Looking up the rest from reference TRBV5-1 and TRBJ2-7 gives the full variable domain: KAGVTQTPRYLIKTRGQQVTLSCSPISGHRSVSWYQQTPGQGLQFLFEYFSETQRNKGNFPGRFSGRQFSNSRSEMNVSTLELGDSALYLCASSPVVGRDEQYFGPGTRLTVT.

The rearrangement uses TRBV7-2 and TRBJ1-4, with 8 bases identical to TRBD1. Germline assignment: CDR1 SGHTA and CDR2 FQGNSA. The CDR3 runs 14 residues. Trimming at V came to 4 bases and at J to 7 bases, leaving 5 bases not matched to a gene. CDR3 DNA: TGTGCCAGCAGCTATGACAGGGGTGGTGAAAAACTGTTTTTT. As protein: CASSYDRGGEKLFF.

V gene TRBV13 combines with J gene TRBJ2-2; no definite D call. Germline-derived CDR1 and CDR2 are PRHDT and FYEKMQ (reference sequence). V gave up 7 bases and J gave up 1 base, with 13 bases separating them. The CDR3 covers 15 residues. The CDR3: CASIERQKNTGELFF. The CDR3 DNA follows: TGTGCCAGCATAGAGAGGCAAAAGAACACCGGGGAGCTGTTTTTT.

CDR3 sequence reads: CGTGSSYEQYF. In DNA, the CDR3 is TGTGGGACAGGTAGCTCCTACGAGCAGTACTTC. V and J are TRBV28 and TRBJ2-5, with 7 bases aligning to TRBD1. The DNA end is a closer match to TRBJ2-7, so the J assignment may be wrong. Germline-derived CDR1 and CDR2 are MDHEN and SYDVKM. The length of the CDR3 is 11 residues.

The chain joins TRBV7-9 to TRBJ2-1; possible D gene TRBD1, 5 bases. The V end lost 0 bases, the J end lost 3 bases, and 9 bases lay between the germline ends. CDR1 and CDR2 from the germline V gene are SEHNR and FQNEAQ (reference sequence). CDR3 length: 15 residues. This CDR3 reads CASSLAQGSYNEQFF. In DNA, the CDR3 is TGTGCCAGCAGCTTAGCTCAGGGAAGCTACAATGAGCAGTTCTTC. Complete variable domain (other parts from reference TRBV7-9 and TRBJ2-1): DTGVSQNPRHKITKRGQNVTFRCDPISEHNRLYWYRQTLGQGPEFLTYFQNEAQLEKSRLLSDRFSAERPKGSFSTLEIQRTEQGDSAMYLCASSLAQGSYNEQFFGPGTRLTVL.

The chain combines TRBV6-5 with TRBJ2-5; 9 bases agree with TRBD1. The CDR3 is 16 amino acids. V gave up 3 bases and J gave up 1 base; unmatched junction bases: 6. Germline CDR1 is MNHEY and CDR2 is SVGAGI. CDR3 region: CASSYGTGLTQETQYF. The CDR3 DNA is TGTGCCAGCAGTTATGGGACAGGGCTAACCCAAGAGACCCAGTACTTC.

The rearrangement links TRBV2 to TRBJ1-4, with 7 bases identical to TRBD1. Per the germline V gene, CDR1 is SNHLY and CDR2 is FYNNEI. The CDR3 consists of 16 residues. With V trimmed by 4 bases and J by 0 bases, 5 bases remained unmatched. DNA of the CDR3: TGTGCCAGCAGTGGTAGGGACAGCCCAACTAATGAAAAACTGTTTTTT. Protein sequence: CASSGRDSPTNEKLFF. Using reference TRBV2 and TRBJ1-4 for the parts outside the CDR3, the full variable domain is EPEVTQTPSHQVTQMGQEVILRCVPISNHLYFYWYRQILGQKVEFLVSFYNNEISEKSEIFDDQFSVERPDGSNFTLKIRSTKLEDSAMYFCASSGRDSPTNEKLFFGSGTQLSVL.

This clone was seen only a few times. The rearrangement links TRBV5-1 to TRBJ2-7; the match to TRBD1 covers 9 bases. Trimming removed 4 bases from V and 4 bases from J; junction bases left unmatched: 9. The CDR3 is 15 residues long. Germline V gives CDR1 SGHRS, CDR2 YFSETQ. CDR3 region: CASSTRQGVGYEQYF. CDR3 DNA: TGCGCCAGCAGCACCAGACAGGGGGTAGGGTACGAGCAGTACTTC. The whole variable domain, remainder taken from reference TRBV5-1 and TRBJ2-7, is KAGVTQTPRYLIKTRGQQVTLSCSPISGHRSVSWYQQTPGQGLQFLFEYFSETQRNKGNFPGRFSGRQFSNSRSEMNVSTLELGDSALYLCASSTRQGVGYEQYFGPGTRLTVT.

The CDR3 loop is CASSEGASEKLFF. The CDR3 nucleotides read TGTGCCAGCAGCGAGGGGGCATCTGAAAAACTGTTTTTT. The genes are TRBV9 and TRBJ1-4; 7 nucleotides match TRBD1. Germline V gene data show CDR1 as SGDLS and CDR2 as YYNGEE. The CDR3 is 13 amino acids. With V trimmed by 3 bases and J by 7 bases, 3 bases remained unmatched.

The V gene is TRBV29-1, the J gene TRBJ1-5; tentatively, D is TRBD1 (6 bases). With 7 bases removed from V and 2 bases from J, the gap between germline ends came to 12 bases. Per the germline V gene, CDR1 is SQVTM and CDR2 is ANQGSEA. The CDR3 spans 13 residues. The CDR3 loop reads CSAGGLGNQPQHF. In DNA form, the CDR3 reads TGCAGCGCCGGGGGGCTAGGCAATCAGCCCCAGCATTTT.

The V and J genes are TRBV6-1 and TRBJ2-1; D gene uncertain. Trimming stripped 8 bases from V and 10 bases from J, with 12 bases between. The CDR3 sequence is 11 residues long. CDR1 is MNHNS and CDR2 is SASEGT in the germline V gene. CDR3 nucleotide sequence: TGTGCCAGCGGGCAGCTATTGGAGCAGTTCTTC. Protein sequence: CASGQLLEQFF.